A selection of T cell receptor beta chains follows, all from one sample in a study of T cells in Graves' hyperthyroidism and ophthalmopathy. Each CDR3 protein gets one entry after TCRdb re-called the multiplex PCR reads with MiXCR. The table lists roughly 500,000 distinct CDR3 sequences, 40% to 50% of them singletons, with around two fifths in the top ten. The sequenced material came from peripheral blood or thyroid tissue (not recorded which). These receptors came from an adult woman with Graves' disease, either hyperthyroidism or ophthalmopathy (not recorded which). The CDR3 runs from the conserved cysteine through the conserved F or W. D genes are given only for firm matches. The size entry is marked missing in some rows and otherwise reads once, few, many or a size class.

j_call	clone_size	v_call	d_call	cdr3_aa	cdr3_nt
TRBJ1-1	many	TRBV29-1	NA	CSVSWTEAFF	TGCAGCGTTTCTTGGACTGAAGCTTTCTTT
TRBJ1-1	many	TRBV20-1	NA	CSGGGAMNTEAFF	TGCAGTGGGGGGGGGGCAATGAACACTGAAGCTTTCTTT
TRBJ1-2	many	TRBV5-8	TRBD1	CASSLTRQGSYGYTF	TGTGCCAGCAGCTTGACCCGACAGGGCTCCTATGGCTACACCTTC
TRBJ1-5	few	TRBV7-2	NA	CASSVSMNQPQHF	TGTGCCAGCAGCGTTTCCATGAATCAGCCCCAGCATTTT
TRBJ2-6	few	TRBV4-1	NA	CASSQEWYQLRRSGANVLTF	TGCGCCAGCAGCCAAGAGTGGTACCAGTTGCGGCGCTCTGGGGCCAACGTCCTGACTTTC
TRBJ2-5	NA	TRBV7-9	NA	CASSLLGGSQETQYF	TGTGCCAGCAGCTTACTTGGGGGGTCCCAAGAGACCCAGTACTTC
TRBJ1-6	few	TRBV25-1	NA	CASSEYGNSPLHF	TGTGCCAGCAGTGAATATGGGAATTCACCCCTCCACTTT
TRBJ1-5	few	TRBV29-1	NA	CSVEGTSNQPQHF	TGCAGCGTTGAAGGGACCAGCAATCAGCCCCAGCATTTT
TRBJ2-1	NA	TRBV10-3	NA	CAATSYNEQFF	TGTGCCGCCACCTCCTACAATGAGCAGTTCTTC
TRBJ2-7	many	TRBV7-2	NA	CASSLGRDSVYEQYF	TGTGCCAGCAGCTTAGGGCGGGACTCAGTGTACGAGCAGTACTTC
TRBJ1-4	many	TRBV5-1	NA	CASTEGASREKLFF	TGCGCCAGCACCGAAGGGGCATCCCGTGAAAAACTGTTTTTT
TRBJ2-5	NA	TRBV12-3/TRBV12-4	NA	CASSRSGDRFAF	TGTGCCAGCAGTCGTTCAGGAGACCGTTTCGCATTC
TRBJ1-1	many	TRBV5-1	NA	CASSLGGRTEAFF	TGCGCCAGCAGCTTGGGGGGACGTACTGAAGCTTTCTTT
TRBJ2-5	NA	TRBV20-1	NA	CSGIAAGETQYF	TGCAGCGGGATAGCGGCCGGAGAGACCCAGTACTTC
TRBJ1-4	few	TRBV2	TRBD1	CASNPTGGGEKLFF	TGTGCCAGCAACCCCACAGGGGGCGGTGAAAAACTGTTTTTT
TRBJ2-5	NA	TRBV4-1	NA	CASSQMGLYGGTQYF	TGCGCCAGCAGCCAGATGGGACTCTATGGCGGGACCCAGTACTTC
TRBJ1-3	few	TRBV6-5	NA	CASSKRGRSSGNTIYF	TGTGCCAGCAGCAAACGGGGTCGATCCTCTGGAAACACCATATATTTT
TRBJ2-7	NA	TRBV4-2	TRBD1	CASTVTGTGVHEQYF	TGTGCCAGCACCGTTACCGGGACAGGGGTCCACGAGCAGTACTTC
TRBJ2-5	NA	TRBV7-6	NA	CASSLGSPQETQYF	TGTGCCAGCAGCTTAGGCAGCCCACAGGAGACCCAGTACTTC
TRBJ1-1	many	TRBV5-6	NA	CASSTSGRLNTEAFF	TGTGCCAGCAGCACCTCCGGACGGTTGAACACTGAAGCTTTCTTT
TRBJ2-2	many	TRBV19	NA	CASSIVTGGAGGELFF	TGTGCCAGTAGTATAGTGACCGGGGGCGCGGGCGGGGAGCTGTTTTTT
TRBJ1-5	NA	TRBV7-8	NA	CASSGRGGDQPQHF	TGTGCCAGCAGCGGCAGGGGAGGGGATCAGCCCCAGCATTTT
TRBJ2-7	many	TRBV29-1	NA	CSVLGGRQYF	TGCAGCGTCCTCGGGGGTCGGCAGTACTTC
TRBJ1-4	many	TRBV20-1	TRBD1	CSATGTGMRKLFF	TGCAGTGCTACCGGGACAGGGATGCGAAAACTGTTTTTT
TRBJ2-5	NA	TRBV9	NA	CASSVWAGSETQYF	TGTGCCAGCAGCGTATGGGCAGGGAGCGAGACCCAGTACTTC
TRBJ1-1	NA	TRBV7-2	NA	CASSVARGASEAFF	TGTGCCAGCAGCGTAGCCCGGGGGGCCTCTGAAGCTTTCTTT
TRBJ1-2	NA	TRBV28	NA	CASSLSGTTNYGYTF	TGTGCCAGCAGTTTATCCGGGACAACCAACTATGGCTACACCTTC
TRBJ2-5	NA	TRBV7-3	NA	CASSRGHNQETQYF	TGTGCTAGCAGCCGGGGACACAACCAAGAGACCCAGTACTTC
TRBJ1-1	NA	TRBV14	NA	CASSRGSGATTFF	TGTGCCAGCAGCCGGGGGAGCGGAGCGACGACTTTCTTT
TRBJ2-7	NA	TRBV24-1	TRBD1	CATSDFGTGGLYEQYF	TGTGCCACCAGTGATTTCGGGACAGGGGGCTTATACGAGCAGTACTTC
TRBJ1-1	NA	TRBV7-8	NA	CASSLNLGITPFF	TGTGCCAGCAGCTTAAATCTAGGGATTACTCCTTTCTTT
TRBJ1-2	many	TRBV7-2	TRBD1	CASSLARGHGVDYGYTF	TGTGCCAGCAGCTTAGCTAGGGGGCATGGTGTAGACTATGGCTACACCTTC
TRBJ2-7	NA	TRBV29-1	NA	CSVLRGPYEQYF	TGCAGCGTTTTGAGGGGTCCCTACGAGCAGTACTTC
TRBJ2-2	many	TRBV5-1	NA	CASSLDLSIPGRTGELFF	TGCGCCAGCAGCTTGGATCTCTCTATCCCGGGGCGCACCGGGGAGCTGTTTTTT
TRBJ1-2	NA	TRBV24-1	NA	CATSGVYYGYTF	TGTGCCACCAGTGGAGTGTACTATGGCTACACCTTC
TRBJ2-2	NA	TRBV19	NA	CASSKGAGTLNTGELFF	TGTGCCAGTAGTAAAGGCGCCGGGACACTCAACACCGGGGAGCTGTTTTTT